This TCR beta chain is from a study of blood T cell repertoires in COVID-19. Study-level background: Samples taken during acute and convalescent COVID-19 were collected in the United States, Italy and Spain. Sample material is recorded as cDNA or gDNA derived from T cells, B-cell-depleted T cells, or PBMCs.

In Seattle, patients joined the study during active infection and were tracked longitudinally. Some clones are missing from TCRdb's copy, which holds only in-frame ones; the method was immunoSEQ multiplex PCR. Among hundreds of thousands of clones listed, approximately 88% were seen once. Trimming cost V 1 base and J 7 bases, with 7 bases left between them. Germline V CDR1 and CDR2: SGHNT, YENEEA. The CDR3 has 12 residues. The specimen sequenced was peripheral blood. The chain uses TRBV11-3 and TRBJ1-2, with D uncertain. This sequence originates from a woman aged 25 to 39 with COVID-19, enrolled during active disease. The CDR3 nucleotides are TGTGCCAGCAGCTTAGGAGGAGCTGGCTACACCTTC. This codes for CASSLGGAGYTF.